These T cell receptor beta chains were read from a single sample in a study of CD8 T cells in ankylosing spondylitis. TCRdb independently ran MiXCR on the 5' RACE reads; one entry per CDR3 protein. The table records some 130,000 distinct CDR3 sequences, about an eighth of them present only once. Source material: blood, either unsorted or a sorted T cell fraction (not recorded which). The receptors were gathered from a female donor with ankylosing spondylitis or in good health (not recorded which). Both conserved end residues are part of each CDR3. The D gene is left open where the match is weak. Clone size, where shown, is once, few, many, or a class for clones that have expanded.

J gene | D gene | clone size | V gene | CDR3 DNA | CDR3 protein
TRBJ2-1 | . | few | TRBV5-1 | TGCGCCAGCAGGGTGGGGCGCGATGAGCAGTTCTTC | CASRVGRDEQFF
TRBJ2-7 | TRBD1 | few | TRBV6-5 | TGTGCCAGCAGTTACTCGACAGGGAACTACGAGCAGTACTTC | CASSYSTGNYEQYF
TRBJ1-1 | . | many | TRBV5-1 | TGCGCCAGCAACTTGGGAGTGGGGAACACTGAAGCTTTCTTT | CASNLGVGNTEAFF
TRBJ2-1 | . | many | TRBV20-1 | TGCAGTGCTAGAGACCAGAGCTCCTACAATGAGCAGTTCTTC | CSARDQSSYNEQFF
TRBJ1-1 | . | many | TRBV5-6 | TGTGCCAGCAGCTTATCCGGGGGAGGCAACACTGAAGCTTTCTTT | CASSLSGGGNTEAFF
TRBJ2-1 | TRBD1 | many | TRBV12-3/TRBV12-4 | TGTGCCAGCAGGGCCGGGACAGGGCACTTCAATGAGCAGTTCTTC | CASRAGTGHFNEQFF
TRBJ2-2 | TRBD2 | few | TRBV20-1 | TGCAGTGCCCCCGGGAGGGGGGGTCACACCGGGGAGCTGTTTTTT | CSAPGRGGHTGELFF
TRBJ2-1 | . | . | TRBV20-1 | TGCAGTGCTAGTGTGAGTTTGGGGGGTGAGCAGTTCTTC | CSASVSLGGEQFF
TRBJ2-3 | TRBD2 | . | TRBV5-1 | TGCGCCAGCACCACTAGCGGAACCACAGGTACGCAGTATTTC | CASTTSGTTGTQYF
TRBJ2-3 | TRBD1 | many | TRBV25-1 | TGTGCCAGCAGTGACTCGGACAGGCCCACAGATACGCAGTATTTT | CASSDSDRPTDTQYF
TRBJ2-1 | . | . | TRBV14 | TGTGCCAGCAGCCACTTAAAGGGAGGTTACAATGAGCAGTTCTTC | CASSHLKGGYNEQFF
TRBJ2-1 | . | few | TRBV10-3 | TGTGCCATCAGTGATGGGACTCCGCCGTTCTTC | CAISDGTPPFF
TRBJ2-1 | . | few | TRBV12-3/TRBV12-4 | TGTGCCATCGGGGAGCCGGAGCAGTTCTTC | CAIGEPEQFF
TRBJ2-1 | TRBD1 | . | TRBV28 | TGTGCCAGCAGCCCGGACAGGGGGCAGTTCTTC | CASSPDRGQFF
TRBJ1-2 | . | many | TRBV20-1 | TGCAGTGTAAGGCATGATGGCTACACCTTC | CSVRHDGYTF
TRBJ2-3 | . | once | TRBV7-9 | TGTGCCAGCAGCTTAGCAGTCCCCTCTACAGATACGCAGTATTTT | CASSLAVPSTDTQYF
TRBJ2-7 | . | . | TRBV6-1 | TGTGCCAGCAGGCCCGGGGGACTCTACGAGCAGTACTTC | CASRPGGLYEQYF
TRBJ1-6 | . | many | TRBV20-1 | TGCAGTGCTACCCCGGTGACTAATTCACCCCTCCACTTT | CSATPVTNSPLHF
TRBJ2-2 | . | many | TRBV5-1 | TGCGCCAGCAGCTCCCAGGCTCTGATCGAAGCGGAGCTGTTTTTT | CASSSQALIEAELFF
TRBJ2-1 | TRBD2 | . | TRBV19 | TGTGCCAGTACCGGACTAGCGGGAGTGGGAGAGCAGTTCTTC | CASTGLAGVGEQFF
TRBJ2-1 | . | few | TRBV3-1 | TGTGCCAGCAGCCAAGACGCAACAGGGAATGAGCAGTTCTTC | CASSQDATGNEQFF
TRBJ2-7 | . | many | TRBV20-1 | TGCAGTGCTAACCCCGGCGGGAATTCCTACGAGCAGTACTTC | CSANPGGNSYEQYF
TRBJ2-1 | . | . | TRBV18 | TGTGCCAGCTCACCGCTTACAGGGTCGTCCTACAATGAGCAGTTCTTC | CASSPLTGSSYNEQFF
TRBJ2-1 | TRBD1 | few | TRBV20-1 | TGCAGTGCTAGAGATCTGGGGACAGATTACAATGAGCAGTTCTTC | CSARDLGTDYNEQFF
TRBJ2-5 | . | many | TRBV7-9 | TGTGCCAGCAGCCATCATTCGGGGGACAATCTTTCCCAGTACTTC | CASSHHSGDNLSQYF
TRBJ2-2 | . | few | TRBV7-3 | TGTGCCACCCGGAGGAGTCTCACCGGGGAGCTGTTTTTT | CATRRSLTGELFF
TRBJ2-2 | TRBD2 | few | TRBV5-1 | TGCGCCAGCAGCTTGGAGCGGGGGGGAAACACCGGGGAGCTGTTTTTT | CASSLERGGNTGELFF
TRBJ2-2 | TRBD1 | many | TRBV5-6 | TGTGCCAGCAGCTGGGGGACAGGGGACACCGGGGAGCTGTTTTTT | CASSWGTGDTGELFF
TRBJ2-2 | . | many | TRBV5-1 | TGCGCCAGCAGCTTGGATTCTAGACCGAGCACCGGGGAGCTGTTTTTT | CASSLDSRPSTGELFF
TRBJ1-6 | TRBD1 | many | TRBV10-3 | TGTGCCATCAGTGAGTCGAACAGGGGGAATTCACCCCTCCACTTT | CAISESNRGNSPLHF
TRBJ1-3 | . | . | TRBV12-3/TRBV12-4 | TGTGCCAGCAGCCCCCTACAGGGATTTACTGGAAACACCATATATTTT | CASSPLQGFTGNTIYF
TRBJ1-1 | . | few | TRBV6-5 | TGTGCCAGCAGTTACTCTTCCGGACAGCAGAACACTGAAGCTTTCTTT | CASSYSSGQQNTEAFF
TRBJ2-7 | . | many | TRBV28 | TGTGCCACCTTGCTCAGGGGCCGCGCCTACGAGCAGTACTTC | CATLLRGRAYEQYF
TRBJ2-3 | TRBD2 | many | TRBV11-2 | TGTGCCAGCAGCAGAGAGGGCAGCGGGGGAGGTTATACGCAGTATTTT | CASSREGSGGGYTQYF
TRBJ1-4 | . | many | TRBV29-1 | TGCAGCGTTGTCAGGGGTGGGACTAATGAAAAACTGTTTTTT | CSVVRGGTNEKLFF
TRBJ2-2 | . | . | TRBV5-1 | TGCGCCAGCAGCTTGGAAGGTTGGGGCACCCCGAACACCGGGGAGCTGTTTTTT | CASSLEGWGTPNTGELFF
TRBJ2-6 | TRBD1 | . | TRBV7-3 | TGTGCCAGCAGCTTAACCGAGACAGGGAAGATGGGGGCCAACGGCCTGACTTTC | CASSLTETGKMGANGLTF
TRBJ1-5 | . | . | TRBV28 | TGTGCCAGCAGTTCCGGGACTCTCGGCAATCAGCCCCAGCATTTT | CASSSGTLGNQPQHF
TRBJ2-5 | . | once | TRBV20-1 | TGCAGTGCTTCCCCCACAACAGGGCACGGAGAGACCCAGTACTTC | CSASPTTGHGETQYF
TRBJ2-3 | TRBD2 | few | TRBV7-3 | TGTGCCAGCAGCCATAGCGGGGGGGCCGGCGATACGCAGTATTTT | CASSHSGGAGDTQYF
TRBJ2-3 | . | . | TRBV3-1 | TGTGCCAGCAGCCAAGAGGGGGGTGCAGATACGCAGTATTTT | CASSQEGGADTQYF
TRBJ2-5 | . | many | TRBV7-2 | TGTGCCAGCAGCTTTAAGCTAGGGGGGATCGGAGAGACCCAGTACTTC | CASSFKLGGIGETQYF
TRBJ2-7 | . | many | TRBV3-1 | TGTGCCAGCAGCCAAGGACTACCACAAGGTTCCTACGAGCAGTACTTC | CASSQGLPQGSYEQYF
TRBJ2-5 | . | . | TRBV5-1 | TGCGCCAGCAGCCTAGCAACAGGGAGGGGAGAGACCCAGTACTTC | CASSLATGRGETQYF
TRBJ2-5 | TRBD2 | . | TRBV7-2 | TGTGCCAGCGGCATAACGGGGGGGGCGAATCAACAGTACTTC | CASGITGGANQQYF